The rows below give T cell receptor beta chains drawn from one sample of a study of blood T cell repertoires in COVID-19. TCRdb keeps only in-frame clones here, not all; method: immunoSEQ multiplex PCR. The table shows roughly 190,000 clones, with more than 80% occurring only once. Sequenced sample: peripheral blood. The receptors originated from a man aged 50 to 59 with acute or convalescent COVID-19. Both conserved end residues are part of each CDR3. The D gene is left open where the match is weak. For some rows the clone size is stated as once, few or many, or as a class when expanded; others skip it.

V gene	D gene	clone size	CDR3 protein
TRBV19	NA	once	CASSISAENEQFF
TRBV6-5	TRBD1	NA	CASSYSRTGGHEQYF
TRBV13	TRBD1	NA	CASSLSSRGLGNTIYF
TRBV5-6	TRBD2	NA	CASSIRGGDETQYF
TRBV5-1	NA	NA	CASGWTGEETQYF
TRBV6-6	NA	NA	CASTWGLSTQTYTQYF
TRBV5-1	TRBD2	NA	CASTSLAGQETQYF
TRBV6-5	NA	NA	CASSSMVDSRTEAFF
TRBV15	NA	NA	CATSRDRGTYEKLFF
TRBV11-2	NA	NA	CASRRLAGELFF
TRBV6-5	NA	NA	CASIWTVKYNEQFF
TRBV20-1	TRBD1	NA	CSAGDRVTQYF
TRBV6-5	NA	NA	CASSDLGGTKETQYF
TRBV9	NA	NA	CASSDIHRRGNEQFF
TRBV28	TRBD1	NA	CASSVQGVGYTF
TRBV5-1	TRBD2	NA	CASSLTSGSTYNEQFF
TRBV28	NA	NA	CASRSRGWGNQPQHF
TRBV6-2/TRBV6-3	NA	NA	CASSYIVRGREAFF
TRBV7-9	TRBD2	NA	CASSLGFLAGETQYF
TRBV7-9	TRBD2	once	CASSERTSGGAMQFF
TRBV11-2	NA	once	CASSSGGAATDQPQHF
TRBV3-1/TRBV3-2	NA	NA	CASSQEYRAYEQYF
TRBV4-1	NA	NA	CASSHPGSSGNTIYF
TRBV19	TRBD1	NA	CASSRDRDTEAFF
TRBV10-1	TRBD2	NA	CASSDPKAGVDEQYF
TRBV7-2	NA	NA	CASSLEGTYTEAFF
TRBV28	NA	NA	CASSSRGNRSNQPQHF
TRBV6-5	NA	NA	CASSYSRDTRNQPQHF
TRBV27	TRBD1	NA	CASSTDRFRSPLHF
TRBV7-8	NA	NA	CASSRGGSSYEQYF
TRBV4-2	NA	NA	CASSPSLTPGVGETQYF
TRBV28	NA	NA	CASRAPGVYTEAFF
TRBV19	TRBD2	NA	CASSTYPGLAGGTDTQYF
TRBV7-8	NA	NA	CASSSTPHVFITEAFF
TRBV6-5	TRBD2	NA	CASSYERGRETQYF
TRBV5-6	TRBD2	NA	CASSLSSGMQETQYF
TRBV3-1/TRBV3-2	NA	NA	CASSPPSSSNEQFF
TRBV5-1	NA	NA	CASSLGQPNEKLFF
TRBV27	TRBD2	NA	CASMSSGGPGNEQFF
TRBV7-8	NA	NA	CASSTNSGNEQFF
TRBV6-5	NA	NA	CASTQRTGVDTQYF
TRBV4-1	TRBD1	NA	CASSQGPGQGRTGELFF
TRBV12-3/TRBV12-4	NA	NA	CASSLTSGNTIYF
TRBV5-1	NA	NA	CASSRTTQDSYEQYF
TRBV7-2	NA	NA	CASSPTDYEQFF
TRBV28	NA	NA	CASTGRGGGQPQHF
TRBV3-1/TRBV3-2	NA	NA	CASSQSSRNAYGYTF
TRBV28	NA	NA	CASSPTETSTDTQYF
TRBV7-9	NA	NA	CASSLSSLNIQYF
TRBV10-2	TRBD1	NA	CASTEGGQGYGYTF
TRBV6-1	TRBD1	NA	CASSDFISGQGWNSPLHF
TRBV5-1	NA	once	CASSGSGNSNEKLFF
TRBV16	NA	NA	CASSPRGGLGSGKQETQYF